This TCR beta chain is from a study of blood T cells in healthy people across ages. Background on the study: With template switching, about one barcoded beta molecule was captured per two T cells. Overall study results and limits: Greater diversity and more naive CD4+ cells were seen in long-lived donors than in aged donors.

Samples each yielded at least 6 micrograms of total RNA. V was pared by 0 bases and J by 7 bases, with 4 bases of the junction left unmatched. CDR1 and CDR2 from the germline V gene are MNHEY and SVGAGI. CDR3 length: 15 amino acids. A sample-barcoded 5' primer and a J-beta primer mix were used in a second PCR of roughly 7 to 11 cycles. MiXCR, run by TCRdb on the 5' RACE reads, gives a single entry per CDR3 protein. The table has about 1.6 million distinct CDR3 sequences, approximately 32% seen once. This clonotype was picked up a small number of times. Its antigen is unknown. This sequence joins TRBV6-5 and TRBJ1-2; 11 bases are shared with TRBD1. Source material: blood. The clonotype comes from a woman aged 25-40 years in good health. The CDR3 sequence is CASSYSGQGVRGYTF. In DNA, the CDR3 is TGTGCCAGCAGTTACTCGGGACAGGGGGTGCGTGGCTACACCTTC.